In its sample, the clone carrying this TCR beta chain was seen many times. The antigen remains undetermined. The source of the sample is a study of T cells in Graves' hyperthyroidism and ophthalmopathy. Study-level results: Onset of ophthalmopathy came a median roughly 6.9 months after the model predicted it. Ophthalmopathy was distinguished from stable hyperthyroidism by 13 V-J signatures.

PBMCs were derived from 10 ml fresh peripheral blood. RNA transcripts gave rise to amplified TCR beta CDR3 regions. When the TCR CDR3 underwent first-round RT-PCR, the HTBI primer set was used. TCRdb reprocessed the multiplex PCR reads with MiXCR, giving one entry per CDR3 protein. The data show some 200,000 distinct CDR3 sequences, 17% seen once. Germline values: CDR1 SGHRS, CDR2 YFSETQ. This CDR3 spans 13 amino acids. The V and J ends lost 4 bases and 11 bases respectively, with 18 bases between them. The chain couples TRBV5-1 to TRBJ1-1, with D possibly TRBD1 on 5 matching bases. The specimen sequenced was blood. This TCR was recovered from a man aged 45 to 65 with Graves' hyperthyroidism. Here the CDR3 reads CASSSTAQASAFF. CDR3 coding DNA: TGCGCCAGCAGCAGTACCGCACAGGCGTCCGCTTTCTTT. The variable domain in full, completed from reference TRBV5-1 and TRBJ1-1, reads KAGVTQTPRYLIKTRGQQVTLSCSPISGHRSVSWYQQTPGQGLQFLFEYFSETQRNKGNFPGRFSGRQFSNSRSEMNVSTLELGDSALYLCASSSTAQASAFFGQGTRLTVV.